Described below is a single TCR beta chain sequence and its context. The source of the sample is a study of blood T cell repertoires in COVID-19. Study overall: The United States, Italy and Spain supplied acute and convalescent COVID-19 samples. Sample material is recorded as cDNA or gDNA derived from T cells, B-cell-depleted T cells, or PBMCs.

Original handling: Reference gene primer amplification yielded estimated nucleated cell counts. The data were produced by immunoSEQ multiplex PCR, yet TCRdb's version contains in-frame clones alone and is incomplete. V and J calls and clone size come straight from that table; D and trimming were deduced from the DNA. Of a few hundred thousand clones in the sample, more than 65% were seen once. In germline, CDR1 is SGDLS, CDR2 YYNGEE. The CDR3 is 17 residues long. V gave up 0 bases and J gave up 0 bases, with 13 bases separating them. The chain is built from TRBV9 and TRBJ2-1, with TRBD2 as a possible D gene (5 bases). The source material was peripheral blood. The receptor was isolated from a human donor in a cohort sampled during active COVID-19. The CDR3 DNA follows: TGTGCCAGCAGCGTAGTGGGAGACGCGAGCTCCTACAATGAGCAGTTCTTC. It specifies CASSVVGDASSYNEQFF.